What follows is one TCR beta chain and its context. As processed by the authors: Reference gene primers were amplified, and this amplification served to estimate nucleated cell counts. This table comes from immunoSEQ multiplex PCR, and its TCRdb copy is limited to in-frame clones, with some not included. The V and J calls and clone size are taken from that table; D and trimming were inferred from the DNA. The sample lists about 70,000 clones; around 90% were seen once. The CDR3 covers 15 residues. Germline CDR1 and CDR2: MNHNY and SVGAGI (reference sequence). Unmatched junction bases numbered 10, after V lost 6 bases and J lost 4 bases. These data belong to a study of blood T cell repertoires in COVID-19.

This chain links TRBV6-6 with TRBJ2-7; 9 nucleotides align to TRBD2. Sequences were obtained from peripheral blood. This clonotype was sampled from a human donor in a cohort sampled during active COVID-19. CDR3 amino acids: CASSSPGTSRYEQYF. CDR3 DNA sequence: TGTGCCAGCAGCTCCCCCGGGACTAGCCGGTACGAGCAGTACTTC.